Given below is one TCR beta chain in context. The antigen is not known. Preparation of the TCRbeta library involved a method that used unique molecular identifiers. TCRdb ran MiXCR on the PCR reads and lists one entry per CDR3 protein. This repertoire shows about 590,000 distinct CDR3 sequences, about an eighth found once; its top ten account for 2% to 2.5%. The data originate from a study of T-cell reconstitution after alpha-beta-depleted transplantation in children. General study findings and limits: Reports say that about two months after transplant, the alpha-beta T cells came out of several hundred graft clones that had expanded. High day-60 TCRbeta diversity in some patients came from surviving recipient T cells and thymic progenitors. Newly produced T cells mostly provided counts and TCRbeta diversity after one year, as hyperexpanded clones declined.

The V gene's germline CDR1 is KGHSH and CDR2 LQKENI. The CDR3 extends over 14 amino acids. The V segment lost 3 bases and the J segment 2 bases; nucleotides outside the gene matches: 3. The material sequenced was PBMCs, mostly from graft donor cells, taken 360 days after TCRalphabeta/CD19-depleted stem cell transplant. The chain uses TRBV18 and TRBJ2-7; TRBD1 aligns across 8 bases. This TCR derives from a male patient aged 10-17 years who had a stem cell transplant for acute myeloid leukemia, so the T cells may come from the graft donor. The CDR3 sequence is CASSPSTGAYEQYF. For the CDR3, the DNA is TGTGCCAGCTCACCCTCGACAGGGGCCTACGAGCAGTACTTC.